These 7 T cell receptor beta chains came from one sample sequenced in a study of shared clonotypes between healthy human individuals. Method: immunoSEQ multiplex PCR; TCRdb's copy keeps in-frame clones and lacks some. The sample has 190,000 or so clones; 80% to 95% are singletons. Sequencing was done on a sample of naive CD4+ T cells sorted from blood. Subset denoted: CD45RA+ positively selected. The receptor source for this set is a woman in her twenties or thirties in good health.

The chain couples TRBV9 to TRBJ2-3; TRBD2 matches at 14 bases. This CDR3 region has 18 residues. Per the germline V gene, CDR1 is SGDLS and CDR2 is YYNGEE. V lost 0 bases and J lost 7; bases outside the gene matches: 10. CDR3 residues: CASSVAPTTSGRAYTQYF. Written as DNA, the CDR3 is TGTGCCAGCAGCGTAGCCCCAACGACTAGCGGGAGGGCGTATACGCAGTATTTT.

The V gene is TRBV28, the J gene TRBJ1-4, with D maybe TRBD1 (6 bases). This CDR3 contains 13 residues. Per the germline V gene, CDR1 is MDHEN and CDR2 is SYDVKM. V was shortened by 8 bases and J by 8 bases, with 15 bases between the two germline ends. The CDR3 reads CASAWAGEEKLFF. CDR3 bases: TGTGCCAGCGCTTGGGCAGGGGAAGAAAAACTGTTTTTT.

The rearrangement links TRBV18 to TRBJ2-5, with D perhaps TRBD2 (5 bases). The J call is in doubt because the DNA end fits TRBJ2-7 better. The CDR3 covers 15 residues. The V gene's germline CDR1 is KGHSH and CDR2 LQKENI. The CDR3 DNA is TGTGCCAGCTCTCTTTCCGGGAAGAGCTCCTACGAGCAGTACTTC. Its translation is CASSLSGKSSYEQYF.

In the case of this clone: One end of the junction is discordant with germline, which a read error may explain. The chain has TRBV18 and TRBJ2-7; perhaps TRBD2 as D (6 bases). The CDR3 has 15 amino acids. Germline lookup yields CDR1 KGHSH and CDR2 LQKENI. CDR3 nucleotides: TGTGCCAGCTCTCCACCCGGGACTGCCAAAGGCGAGCAGTACTTC. This codes for CASSPPGTAKGEQYF.

This chain uses TRBV19 with TRBJ2-7; 8 nucleotides line up with TRBD1. V gave up 4 bases and J gave up 2 bases; unmatched junction bases: 4. The V gene's germline CDR1 is LNHDA and CDR2 SQIVND (reference sequence). The CDR3 runs to 14 residues. The DNA for the CDR3 is TGTGCCAGTAGTAACAGGGGGGTGGCCTACGAGCAGTACTTC. Encoded protein: CASSNRGVAYEQYF. Full variable domain (missing parts from reference TRBV19 and TRBJ2-7): DGGITQSPKYLFRKEGQNVTLSCEQNLNHDAMYWYRQDPGQGLRLIYYSQIVNDFQKGDIAEGYSVSREKKESFPLTVTSAQKNPTAFYLCASSNRGVAYEQYFGPGTRLTVT.

The chain carries TRBV29-1 and TRBJ1-4, with a possible D match to TRBD1 (5 bases). CDR1 and CDR2 (germline): SQVTM, ANQGSEA. V lost 3 bases, J lost 2 bases, and 10 bases lay in between. The CDR3 consists of 14 residues. CDR3 bases: TGCAGCGTTGATTACGGGGGGACTAATGAAAAACTGTTTTTT. It is translated as CSVDYGGTNEKLFF.

The gene calls are TRBV27 and TRBJ1-4; D is ambiguous. Germline-derived CDR1 and CDR2 are MNHEY and SMNVEV (reference sequence). The V end lost 6 bases, the J end lost 8 bases, and 10 bases lay between the germline ends. CDR3 size: 12 residues. The CDR3 region is CASRRDREKLFF. The DNA for the CDR3 is TGTGCCAGCAGACGGGATAGGGAAAAACTGTTTTTT.